The entry below describes one T cell receptor (beta chain). Its antigen is still unknown. No quality values exist for individual bases; no much larger clone is one base distant. The entry originates in a study of radiotherapy plus CTLA-4 blockade in lung cancer (dated 2018 in TCRdb). As for the study more broadly: Objective responses were observed in 18% of enrolled patients, and disease control was achieved in approximately 32%.

Focal radiation therapy combined with CTLA-4 blockade (ipilimumab) was tested in patients with chemo-refractory metastatic non-small-cell lung cancer. The research as a whole found: TCR clones derived from tumors expanded in peripheral blood after treatment with radiotherapy and ipilimumab. Early dynamic changes in blood T cell clones, together with increased serum interferon-beta after radiation, were reported as the strongest predictors of response.

Library prep was done by the immunoSEQ multiplex PCR assay. TCRdb stores this immuneACCESS table with in-frame sequences only. Part of the clones is absent; in the studies checked, under half of the shortfall reflects unresolved V genes, and no reason is known for the rest. This sample lists about 120,000 clones; just under 90% were detected once. The ten largest clones capture approximately 7% of the sample. The CDR3 starts with the cysteine, ends with the phenylalanine, and has 13 residues. Just the 39-base CDR3 DNA is kept, in frame starting at base 1. CDR1 and CDR2 were assigned from the germline V gene as SGHRS and YFSETQ. The V end loses 8 bases and the J end loses 1 base, and a stretch of 11 bases separates them.

The sample consisted of peripheral blood, taken from a patient treated with radiotherapy plus ipilimumab. The sequence was obtained from a human donor with non-small cell lung cancer that progressed on radiotherapy plus ipilimumab. Here the chain combines TRBV5-1 and TRBJ2-3, with a tentative D gene TRBD2 over 6 matching bases. This receptor carries the CDR3 CASTPGGTDTQYF. The bases read TGCGCCAGTACCCCGGGGGGCACAGATACGCAGTATTTT.